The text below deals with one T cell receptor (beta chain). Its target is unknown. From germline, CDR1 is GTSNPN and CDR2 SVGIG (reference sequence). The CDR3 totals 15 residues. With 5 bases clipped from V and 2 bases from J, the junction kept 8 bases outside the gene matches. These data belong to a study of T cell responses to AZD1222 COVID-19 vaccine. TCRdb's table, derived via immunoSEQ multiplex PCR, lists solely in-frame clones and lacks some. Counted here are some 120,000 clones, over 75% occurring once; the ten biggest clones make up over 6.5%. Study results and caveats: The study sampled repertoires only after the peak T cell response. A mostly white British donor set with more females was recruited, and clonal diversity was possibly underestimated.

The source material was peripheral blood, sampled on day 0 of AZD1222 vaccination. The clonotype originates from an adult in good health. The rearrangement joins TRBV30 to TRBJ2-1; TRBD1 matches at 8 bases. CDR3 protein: CAWGRGLAAYNEQFF. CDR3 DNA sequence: TGTGCCTGGGGCAGGGGGCTCGCGGCCTACAATGAGCAGTTCTTC.